The entry below gives a single TCR beta chain sequence along with its context. The target antigen is unknown. Profiling relied on immunoSEQ multiplex PCR, and the TCRdb table lists in-frame clones only, not all of them. The repertoire holds around 750,000 clones, with around 72% as singletons. This sample was included in a study of shared clonotypes between healthy human individuals. Whole-study results and caveats: Naive subsets generally exceeded memory subsets in estimated richness.

Healthy adults negative for HIV, lacking recent acute infections or vaccinations, served as donors. The CDR3 runs 13 residues. Germline V gives CDR1 ENHRY, CDR2 SYGVKD. Trimming removed 6 bases from V and 5 bases from J, with 11 bases in between. The clonotype originates from a woman aged 30 to 39 in good health. Sequenced input: memory CD4+ T cells sorted from blood. Subset: CD45RA-negative fraction. The rearrangement uses TRBV10-3 and TRBJ1-5, with unresolved D. The CDR3 sequence is CAISPDGDQPQHF. DNA for the CDR3: TGTGCCATCAGCCCGGACGGAGATCAGCCCCAGCATTTT.